Sequencing of this TCR beta chain was carried out in a study of PD-L1 blockade in urothelial cancer listed by TCRdb under 2017. For context, the study as a whole: All patients started therapy in about 2014 and received atezolizumab 1,200 mg intravenously every 3 weeks. Blood samples gave median yields of approximately 130,000 T cells and approximately 80,000 unique TCRs, along with a median clonality of approximately 0.084. The study was an exploratory multi-omic analysis of somatic, immune and clinical correlates of response to PD-L1 blockade with atezolizumab in urothelial cancer. Pretreatment tumor samples and matched peripheral blood, collected serially before and after atezolizumab treatment, underwent TCR sequencing. Whole exome sequencing and RNA sequencing of pretreatment tumors were performed alongside TCR sequencing in the same patients. Blood samples were analyzed at 3 weeks after treatment start (second dose) and at 6 weeks after treatment start. Durable clinical benefit was achieved by nine patients and was not achieved by 20 patients. An ECOG performance status of 0 or 1 was recorded for the patients, and 0 to 3 prior chemotherapy regimens had been received by the patients. About 90% of the roughly 30 patients were males with bladder-origin urothelial cancer, and about 65% of the roughly 30 reported a prior smoking history. Pretreatment blood TCR-seq was available for about 27 patients, at least one posttreatment blood collection was obtained for about 24 patients, and tumor TCR-seq was available for about 24 patients. Progression-free survival longer than 6 months counted as durable clinical benefit, and TCR features were additionally tested against both progression-free and overall survival.

Interpreted using the paper, the time point label stands for: pretreatment peripheral blood. A total of under 30 patients with locally advanced or metastatic urothelial carcinoma, treated at Memorial Sloan Kettering on a trial protocol, made up the cohort. Peripheral blood mononuclear cells were collected pretreatment and during treatment, with between 1 and 8 total time points per patient. The Qiagen DNeasy Blood extraction kit was used to purify genomic DNA from total PBMCs and tumor samples. PBMCs were collected pretreatment and during treatment, and were isolated and stored as previously described. Results the study describes overall, beyond this receptor: Because of the small sample size (n ≈ 30) and the many exploratory analyses performed, the results are intended to be regarded as hypothesis-generating. A pretreatment peripheral blood TCR clonality below the median was linked to improved progression-free and overall survival. Among patients with durable benefit, tumor-associated TCR clones showed greater expansion in peripheral blood 3 weeks after treatment started (n ≈ 20, p = 0.022).

In regard to this clone: The antigen it recognizes is unknown. The sample holds no much larger clone one base away, and base qualities are not on file.

Synthetic TCR analog templates were spiked into each PCR so that absolute template abundance could be estimated from read counts. The immunoSEQ assay used bias-controlled V and J gene primers to amplify TCRbeta CDR3 regions from genomic DNA. Sequencing of rearranged TCRbeta segments was performed at approximately 20X coverage. Per the original workflow: Sequencing errors were corrected by clustering and CDR3s were annotated against IMGT to assign V, D and J genes. Only productive TCRbeta rearrangements were used in downstream analyses, excluding out-of-frame or stop-codon sequences. To compute clonality, Shannon entropy was normalized by the log of the number of unique productive sequences and then subtracted from one. Fisher's exact test with Benjamini-Hochberg correction, at a threshold of adjusted p below 0.01, was used to find clones that differed between time points or between blood and tumor. The source is immuneACCESS, and TCRdb retained only in-frame sequences with V and J called. Part of the clones is not carried over; for the studies checked, unresolved V genes explain less than half of this, and the remainder is unexplained. The DNA was the basis for D and trimming; V, J and clone size are from that table. Present in this sample are 70,000 to 100,000 clones, roughly 84% of which were seen just once. More than 2% of the sample rests with the top ten.

The germline V gene specifies SGHRS as CDR1 and YFSETQ as CDR2. The CDR3 measures 15 amino acids from cysteine to phenylalanine. Left in the record is the CDR3 DNA by itself, 45 bases read in frame from the first base. Ends trimmed: V by 5 bases, J by 4 bases; bases unmatched to a gene: 10. The clonotype comes from a man aged 60 to 69 with urothelial cancer. Here the chain combines TRBV5-1 and TRBJ2-5, and 8 junction bases match TRBD1. The starting material was PBMCs, obtained around atezolizumab (anti-PD-L1) treatment. The sequence in DNA is TGCGCCAGCAGGAGACCAACAGGGGGAGGAGAGACCCAGTACTTC. This codes for CASRRPTGGGETQYF.